The 6 T cell receptor beta chains presented below share a single source sample, sequenced in a study of cytomegalovirus exposure and HLA in healthy donors. The PCR employed 60 Vbeta primers together with 13 Jbeta primers. Sequencing was performed with immunoSEQ multiplex PCR; in TCRdb, only in-frame clones are kept and a portion is missing. The sample contains tens of thousands of clones, 75% to 80% of which appear only once. The specimen sequenced was PBMCs. These receptors originate from a woman in her forties in good health and CMV-seropositive.

The rearrangement uses TRBV28 and TRBJ1-4; weak D call: TRBD1 (5 bases). Germline V gives CDR1 MDHEN, CDR2 SYDVKM. The CDR3 has 14 residues. V shed 5 bases and J shed 7 bases, with 14 bases lying between them. The DNA of the CDR3 is TGTGCCAGCAGTCCCGGTGGGAGGGGTGAAAAACTGTTTTTT. It specifies CASSPGGRGEKLFF.

The chain is built from TRBV7-2 and TRBJ2-2, with D possibly being TRBD2 (7 bases). The CDR3 totals 16 residues. The germline CDR1 and CDR2 sequences are SGHTA and FQGNSA. The germline V and J ends were trimmed by 3 bases and 7 bases, with 18 bases remaining between them. CDR3 residues: CASSFYGGGGGGELFF. The CDR3 DNA follows: TGTGCCAGCAGCTTTTACGGCGGGGGCGGAGGCGGGGAGCTGTTTTTT.

This clone was picked up a small number of times. The rearrangement links TRBV19 to TRBJ2-3, with a tentative D call TRBD1 (6 bases). The V end was cut by 9 bases, the J end by 2 bases, with 12 bases between. The CDR3 is 13 residues long. Germline assignment: CDR1 LNHDA and CDR2 SQIVND (reference sequence). In nucleotides, the CDR3 is TGTGCCAGGAACAGGGATCCCACAGATACGCAGTATTTT. This codes for CARNRDPTDTQYF.

CDR3 region: CAISGPGTSGVAYNEQFF. The CDR3 DNA is TGTGCCATCAGTGGCCCCGGGACTAGCGGGGTTGCCTACAATGAGCAGTTCTTC. J is TRBJ2-1 and V is TRBV10-3; 13 bases are a match to TRBD2. The germline V gene encodes CDR1 ENHRY and CDR2 SYGVKD. Trimming at V came to 4 bases and at J to 2 bases, leaving 8 bases not matched to a gene. CDR3 length equals 18 residues.

CDR3 sequence (DNA): TGTGCTAGTGGCCCGCGCCTTACCGGGGAGCTGTTTTTT. Translating gives CASGPRLTGELFF. This sequence joins TRBV12-5 and TRBJ2-2; D gene unclear. CDR1 and CDR2 from the germline V gene are LGHNT and FRNRAP. Deletions cut 6 bases from V and 5 bases from J, with 10 bases between. The CDR3 totals 13 residues. Drawing the rest from reference TRBV12-5 and TRBJ2-2, the complete variable domain is DARVTQTPRHKVTEMGQEVTMRCQPILGHNTVFWYRQTMMQGLELLAYFRNRAPLDDSGMPKDRFSAEMPDATLATLKIQPSEPRDSAVYFCASGPRLTGELFFGEGSRLTVL.

The chain recombines TRBV2 with TRBJ2-7; tentative D call: TRBD1 (5 bases). The length of the CDR3 is 12 residues. V was trimmed by 4 bases and J by 5 bases, leaving 9 bases between them. CDR1 is SNHLY, CDR2 FYNNEI, per germline. CDR3 in amino acids: CASSGQGNEQYF. The CDR3 DNA follows: TGTGCCAGCAGTGGTCAGGGAAACGAGCAGTACTTC.